A selection of T cell receptor beta chains follows, all from one sample in a study of T cells in Graves' hyperthyroidism and ophthalmopathy. MiXCR, applied by TCRdb to the multiplex PCR reads, yields one record per CDR3 protein. The sample holds roughly 650,000 distinct CDR3 sequences, around 16% seen once. The specimen sequenced was blood. These receptors were obtained from a woman in her 40s with Graves' ophthalmopathy. Both conserved end residues are part of each CDR3. The D gene is left open where the match is weak. Rows may omit the clone size; those that give it use once, few, many or a size class.

abundance: few; d_gene: TRBD1; j_gene: TRBJ1-5; v_gene: TRBV6-1; CDR3aa: CAGRTGLAYQPQHF; CDR3nt: TGTGCCGGTCGGACAGGACTGGCATATCAGCCCCAGCATTTT
abundance: NA; d_gene: NA; j_gene: TRBJ2-3; v_gene: TRBV6-1; CDR3aa: CASHWLSDTQYF; CDR3nt: TGTGCCAGCCACTGGTTATCAGATACGCAGTATTTT
abundance: NA; d_gene: NA; j_gene: TRBJ2-5; v_gene: TRBV5-1; CDR3aa: CASSLEGQGETQYF; CDR3nt: TGCGCCAGCAGCTTGGAAGGGCAGGGGGAGACCCAGTACTTC
abundance: NA; d_gene: NA; j_gene: TRBJ2-5; v_gene: TRBV6-1; CDR3aa: CASSDAGGLRTQYF; CDR3nt: TGTGCCAGCAGTGACGCAGGGGGGCTCCGGACCCAGTACTTC
abundance: many; d_gene: TRBD2; j_gene: TRBJ2-1; v_gene: TRBV5-1; CDR3aa: CASSLTGTSYNEQFF; CDR3nt: TGCGCCAGCAGCTTGACCGGGACTAGCTACAATGAGCAGTTCTTC
abundance: NA; d_gene: TRBD2; j_gene: TRBJ2-1; v_gene: TRBV7-9; CDR3aa: CASSFSSVLAGDPPSYNEQFF; CDR3nt: TGTGCCAGCAGCTTTTCTTCTGTACTAGCGGGAGATCCTCCTTCCTACAATGAGCAGTTCTTC
abundance: many; d_gene: NA; j_gene: TRBJ1-1; v_gene: TRBV20-1; CDR3aa: CSAQDSSMNTEAFF; CDR3nt: TGCAGTGCTCAGGACAGCTCCATGAACACTGAAGCTTTCTTT
abundance: NA; d_gene: TRBD2; j_gene: TRBJ2-3; v_gene: TRBV7-9; CDR3aa: CASSLGLAGAGDTQYF; CDR3nt: TGTGCCAGCAGCTTAGGACTAGCGGGAGCGGGAGATACGCAGTATTTT
abundance: NA; d_gene: TRBD1; j_gene: TRBJ1-5; v_gene: TRBV7-2; CDR3aa: CASSAFRGQGTYSNQPQHF; CDR3nt: TGTGCCAGCAGCGCCTTCCGCGGACAGGGGACTTATAGCAATCAGCCCCAGCATTTT
abundance: few; d_gene: TRBD1; j_gene: TRBJ1-1; v_gene: TRBV9; CDR3aa: CASSSRIDRETEAFF; CDR3nt: TGTGCCAGCAGCTCCCGAATTGACAGGGAGACTGAAGCTTTCTTT
abundance: many; d_gene: NA; j_gene: TRBJ2-1; v_gene: TRBV7-9; CDR3aa: CASSSATRGNEQFF; CDR3nt: TGTGCCAGCAGCAGCGCAACCAGGGGCAATGAGCAGTTCTTC
abundance: few; d_gene: NA; j_gene: TRBJ1-2; v_gene: TRBV29-1; CDR3aa: CSVAPTPSYGYTF; CDR3nt: TGCAGCGTTGCCCCGACTCCAAGCTATGGCTACACCTTC
abundance: NA; d_gene: NA; j_gene: TRBJ2-7; v_gene: TRBV12-5; CDR3aa: CASAGTLSYEQYF; CDR3nt: TGTGCTAGCGCAGGAACACTCTCCTACGAGCAGTACTTC
abundance: many; d_gene: NA; j_gene: TRBJ2-7; v_gene: TRBV20-1; CDR3aa: CSASWQDTSSYEQYF; CDR3nt: TGCAGTGCTAGTTGGCAGGACACCTCTTCCTACGAGCAGTACTTC
abundance: NA; d_gene: TRBD1; j_gene: TRBJ1-5; v_gene: TRBV6-1; CDR3aa: CASSGEQGAQPQHF; CDR3nt: TGTGCCAGCAGTGGCGAACAGGGGGCTCAGCCCCAGCATTTT
abundance: many; d_gene: NA; j_gene: TRBJ2-1; v_gene: TRBV7-9; CDR3aa: CASSSPAGSNEQFF; CDR3nt: TGTGCCAGCAGCTCCCCTGCCGGGAGCAATGAGCAGTTCTTC
abundance: many; d_gene: NA; j_gene: TRBJ1-2; v_gene: TRBV3-1; CDR3aa: CASSQGGGARYTF; CDR3nt: TGTGCCAGCAGCCAAGGTGGGGGGGCACGCTACACCTTC
abundance: many; d_gene: NA; j_gene: TRBJ1-5; v_gene: TRBV28; CDR3aa: CASGLSIPRGEPQHF; CDR3nt: TGTGCCAGCGGTCTCTCAATTCCAAGAGGGGAGCCCCAGCATTTT
abundance: NA; d_gene: TRBD2; j_gene: TRBJ2-1; v_gene: TRBV28; CDR3aa: CASSFLSSGTYNEQFF; CDR3nt: TGTGCCAGCAGTTTTTTGTCTAGCGGGACCTACAATGAGCAGTTCTTC
abundance: NA; d_gene: TRBD1; j_gene: TRBJ2-7; v_gene: TRBV10-3; CDR3aa: CAIRPDRGRNEQYF; CDR3nt: TGTGCCATCAGACCGGACAGGGGGCGAAACGAGCAGTACTTC
abundance: NA; d_gene: NA; j_gene: TRBJ1-6; v_gene: TRBV6-4; CDR3aa: CAGTGQNNSPLHF; CDR3nt: TGTGCCGGCACCGGGCAGAACAATTCACCCCTCCACTTT
abundance: once; d_gene: NA; j_gene: TRBJ2-4; v_gene: TRBV6-2/TRBV6-3; CDR3aa: CASTGGAIAKNIQYF; CDR3nt: TGTGCCAGCACCGGAGGGGCTATAGCCAAAAACATTCAGTACTTC
abundance: few; d_gene: NA; j_gene: TRBJ1-1; v_gene: TRBV10-3; CDR3aa: CAISEYSQGDSSQAFF; CDR3nt: TGTGCCATCAGTGAGTATTCTCAAGGGGATTCCTCTCAAGCTTTCTTT
abundance: many; d_gene: NA; j_gene: TRBJ2-5; v_gene: TRBV6-1; CDR3aa: CASSEGLDSDLKETQYF; CDR3nt: TGTGCCAGCAGTGAAGGCCTGGACAGCGACTTGAAAGAGACCCAGTACTTC
abundance: many; d_gene: TRBD2; j_gene: TRBJ2-1; v_gene: TRBV12-5; CDR3aa: CASALGHRTAGDEQFF; CDR3nt: TGTGCTAGTGCCTTAGGCCATCGGACGGCGGGGGATGAGCAGTTCTTC
abundance: NA; d_gene: NA; j_gene: TRBJ1-5; v_gene: TRBV2; CDR3aa: CASSGGTGWRNQPQHF; CDR3nt: TGTGCCAGCAGTGGAGGGACGGGGTGGCGCAATCAGCCCCAGCATTTT
abundance: many; d_gene: TRBD1; j_gene: TRBJ2-7; v_gene: TRBV6-1; CDR3aa: CASSEGQGAFYEQYF; CDR3nt: TGTGCCAGCAGTGAGGGGCAGGGGGCTTTTTACGAGCAGTACTTC
abundance: many; d_gene: NA; j_gene: TRBJ2-1; v_gene: TRBV3-1; CDR3aa: CASSRGPGLEQFF; CDR3nt: TGTGCCAGCAGCCGGGGCCCAGGCCTCGAGCAGTTCTTC
abundance: many; d_gene: NA; j_gene: TRBJ1-6; v_gene: TRBV30; CDR3aa: CAWRTDYNSPLHF; CDR3nt: TGTGCCTGGAGAACTGATTATAATTCACCCCTCCACTTT
abundance: NA; d_gene: NA; j_gene: TRBJ2-4; v_gene: TRBV2; CDR3aa: CASSWGRGIQYF; CDR3nt: TGTGCCAGCAGTTGGGGTAGGGGCATTCAGTACTTC
abundance: many; d_gene: NA; j_gene: TRBJ2-7; v_gene: TRBV6-1; CDR3aa: CASREPGKISYEQYF; CDR3nt: TGTGCCAGCAGAGAACCAGGGAAAATTTCCTACGAGCAGTACTTC
abundance: many; d_gene: TRBD1; j_gene: TRBJ1-2; v_gene: TRBV2; CDR3aa: CASSEGAGGYYGYTF; CDR3nt: TGTGCCAGCAGTGAAGGAGCAGGGGGCTACTATGGCTACACCTTC
abundance: NA; d_gene: TRBD2; j_gene: TRBJ2-3; v_gene: TRBV20-1; CDR3aa: CSATRASGGAADTQYF; CDR3nt: TGCAGTGCCACGAGGGCTAGCGGGGGGGCCGCAGATACGCAGTATTTT
abundance: few; d_gene: NA; j_gene: TRBJ2-2; v_gene: TRBV15; CDR3aa: CATSRAQENTGELFF; CDR3nt: TGTGCCACCAGCAGAGCGCAGGAGAACACCGGGGAGCTGTTTTTT
abundance: many; d_gene: NA; j_gene: TRBJ2-5; v_gene: TRBV5-1; CDR3aa: CASSLGRQGVETQYF; CDR3nt: TGCGCCAGCAGCTTGGGACGGCAGGGAGTGGAGACCCAGTACTTC
abundance: few; d_gene: NA; j_gene: TRBJ2-3; v_gene: TRBV18; CDR3aa: CASSRNPTAPTSTDTQYF; CDR3nt: TGTGCCAGCTCACGAAACCCTACGGCGCCCACTAGCACAGATACGCAGTATTTT
abundance: NA; d_gene: NA; j_gene: TRBJ2-3; v_gene: TRBV30; CDR3aa: CAWSSQAPQYF; CDR3nt: TGTGCCTGGAGTTCCCAAGCCCCGCAGTATTTT
abundance: few; d_gene: TRBD2; j_gene: TRBJ2-7; v_gene: TRBV7-2; CDR3aa: CASSFSGSFAEQYF; CDR3nt: TGTGCCAGCAGCTTTAGCGGGTCATTCGCCGAGCAGTACTTC
abundance: once; d_gene: NA; j_gene: TRBJ2-6; v_gene: TRBV5-1; CDR3aa: CASSPGTLGANVLTF; CDR3nt: TGCGCCAGCAGCCCCGGGACTCTGGGGGCCAACGTCCTGACTTTC
abundance: few; d_gene: NA; j_gene: TRBJ2-1; v_gene: TRBV6-1; CDR3aa: CASSTRQAGEQFF; CDR3nt: TGTGCCAGCAGTACCCGACAGGCCGGTGAGCAGTTCTTC
abundance: few; d_gene: NA; j_gene: TRBJ1-6; v_gene: TRBV12-3/TRBV12-4; CDR3aa: CASRPQGDYNSPLHF; CDR3nt: TGTGCCAGCAGGCCACAGGGAGATTATAATTCACCCCTCCACTTT
abundance: few; d_gene: NA; j_gene: TRBJ2-4; v_gene: TRBV27; CDR3aa: CASQPTVYGAKNIQYF; CDR3nt: TGTGCCAGCCAACCAACTGTATATGGGGCCAAAAACATTCAGTACTTC
abundance: NA; d_gene: NA; j_gene: TRBJ2-7; v_gene: TRBV20-1; CDR3aa: CSARDPRTDSYEQYF; CDR3nt: TGCAGTGCTAGAGACCCCCGGACAGACTCCTACGAGCAGTACTTC
abundance: many; d_gene: NA; j_gene: TRBJ1-1; v_gene: TRBV12-3/TRBV12-4; CDR3aa: CASSLAQVGISEAFF; CDR3nt: TGTGCCAGCAGTTTAGCGCAGGTAGGGATCTCTGAAGCTTTCTTT
abundance: NA; d_gene: NA; j_gene: TRBJ2-5; v_gene: TRBV11-2; CDR3aa: CASSIRPGETQYF; CDR3nt: TGTGCCAGCAGCATCCGGCCTGGAGAGACCCAGTACTTC
abundance: many; d_gene: TRBD2; j_gene: TRBJ2-3; v_gene: TRBV29-1; CDR3aa: CSVNGLAGGADTQYF; CDR3nt: TGCAGCGTTAACGGACTAGCGGGGGGTGCAGATACGCAGTATTTT
abundance: many; d_gene: TRBD1; j_gene: TRBJ1-3; v_gene: TRBV7-2; CDR3aa: CASSFTGTGVSGNTIYF; CDR3nt: TGTGCCAGCAGCTTCACCGGGACAGGGGTCTCTGGAAACACCATATATTTT
abundance: NA; d_gene: TRBD2; j_gene: TRBJ2-1; v_gene: TRBV6-1; CDR3aa: CASTGGVNNEQFF; CDR3nt: TGTGCCAGCACGGGGGGGGTTAACAATGAGCAGTTCTTC
abundance: NA; d_gene: NA; j_gene: TRBJ2-1; v_gene: TRBV29-1; CDR3aa: CSVELSGAHNEQFF; CDR3nt: TGCAGCGTTGAATTGTCGGGGGCTCACAATGAGCAGTTCTTC
abundance: few; d_gene: TRBD2; j_gene: TRBJ2-6; v_gene: TRBV19; CDR3aa: CASSIRFGDYGANVLTF; CDR3nt: TGTGCCAGTAGTATTAGATTCGGGGACTATGGGGCCAACGTCCTGACTTTC
abundance: few; d_gene: NA; j_gene: TRBJ2-3; v_gene: TRBV27; CDR3aa: CASSYGGLGPDTQYF; CDR3nt: TGTGCCAGCAGTTATGGGGGGCTAGGTCCCGATACGCAGTATTTT
abundance: NA; d_gene: NA; j_gene: TRBJ2-1; v_gene: TRBV9; CDR3aa: CASSVDSLNEQFF; CDR3nt: TGTGCCAGCAGCGTAGACTCACTGAATGAGCAGTTCTTC
abundance: NA; d_gene: TRBD2; j_gene: TRBJ2-1; v_gene: TRBV29-1; CDR3aa: CSADLAGAQFF; CDR3nt: TGCAGCGCCGACCTAGCGGGAGCTCAGTTCTTC
abundance: few; d_gene: NA; j_gene: TRBJ2-7; v_gene: TRBV6-1; CDR3aa: CASSEGPLGYEQYF; CDR3nt: TGTGCCAGCAGTGAGGGCCCCCTGGGCTACGAGCAGTACTTC
abundance: many; d_gene: NA; j_gene: TRBJ1-2; v_gene: TRBV15; CDR3aa: CATSSTANYGYTF; CDR3nt: TGTGCCACCAGCAGTACAGCTAACTATGGCTACACCTTC